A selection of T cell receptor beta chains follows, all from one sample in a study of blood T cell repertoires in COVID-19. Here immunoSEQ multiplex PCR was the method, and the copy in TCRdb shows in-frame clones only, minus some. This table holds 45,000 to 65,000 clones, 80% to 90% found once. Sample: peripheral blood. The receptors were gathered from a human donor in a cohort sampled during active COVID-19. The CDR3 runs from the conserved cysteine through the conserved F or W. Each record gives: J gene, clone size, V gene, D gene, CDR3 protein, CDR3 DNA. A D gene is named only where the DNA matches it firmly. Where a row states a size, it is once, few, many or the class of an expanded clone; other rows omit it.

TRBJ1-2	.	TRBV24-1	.	CATSDLGGQLNYGYTF	TGTGCCACCAGTGACTTGGGAGGACAGCTCAACTATGGCTACACCTTC
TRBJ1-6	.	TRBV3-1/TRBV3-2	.	CASSQGQNNSPLHF	TGTGCCAGCAGCCAAGGCCAGAATAATTCACCCCTCCACTTT
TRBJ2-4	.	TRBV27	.	CASSPGRGINNENIQYF	TGTGCCAGCAGCCCGGGGAGAGGAATCAATAATGAAAACATTCAGTACTTC
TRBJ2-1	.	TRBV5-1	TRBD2	CASSLVTSGSYNEQFF	TGCGCCAGCAGCTTGGTGACTAGCGGGAGCTACAATGAGCAGTTCTTC
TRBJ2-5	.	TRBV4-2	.	CASSQASRVQGETQYF	TGTGCCAGCAGCCAAGCATCCAGGGTACAGGGAGAGACCCAGTACTTC
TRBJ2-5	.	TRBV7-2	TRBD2	CASSLGPGVAGGKETQYF	TGTGCCAGCAGCTTGGGTCCTGGCGTAGCGGGGGGGAAAGAGACCCAGTACTTC
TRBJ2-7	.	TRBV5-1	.	CASSLGIRRGSYEQYF	TGCGCCAGCAGCTTGGGGATTCGGCGGGGCTCCTACGAGCAGTACTTC
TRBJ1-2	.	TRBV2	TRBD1	CASSDLGQGARGFYGYTF	TGTGCCAGCAGTGACCTGGGACAGGGGGCGAGGGGGTTCTATGGCTACACCTTC
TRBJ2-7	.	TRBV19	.	CASSAQTSRGHEQYF	TGTGCCAGTAGTGCCCAGACTAGTAGGGGCCACGAGCAGTACTTC
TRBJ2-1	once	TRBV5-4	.	CASSLESGAHNEQFF	TGTGCCAGCAGCTTGGAGTCAGGGGCCCACAATGAGCAGTTCTTC
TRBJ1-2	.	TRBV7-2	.	CASSLAQGSYGYTF	TGTGCCAGCAGCTTAGCGCAGGGGAGTTATGGCTACACCTTC
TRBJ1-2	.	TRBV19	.	CASSRTGWSNYGYTF	TGTGCCAGTAGTAGAACTGGTTGGTCTAACTATGGCTACACCTTC
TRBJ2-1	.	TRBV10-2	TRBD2	CASSLIRGGPGEQFF	TGCGCCAGCAGCTTAATCCGCGGGGGGCCGGGTGAGCAGTTCTTC
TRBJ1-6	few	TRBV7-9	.	CASSSLSGYSPLHF	TGTGCCAGCAGCTCATTATCAGGGTATTCACCCCTCCACTTT
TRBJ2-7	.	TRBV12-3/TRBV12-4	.	CASSNLISYEQYF	TGTGCCAGCAGTAACTTAATCTCCTACGAGCAGTACTTC
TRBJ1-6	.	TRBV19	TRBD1	CASSRGGQGYSPLHF	TGTGCCAGTAGTAGAGGGGGACAGGGTTATTCACCCCTCCACTTT
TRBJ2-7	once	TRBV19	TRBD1	CASSKGQGAYEQYF	TGTGCCAGTAGTAAGGGACAGGGGGCCTACGAGCAGTACTTC
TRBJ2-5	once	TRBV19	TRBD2	CASRRSGEETQYF	TGTGCCAGTAGACGTAGCGGGGAAGAGACCCAGTACTTC
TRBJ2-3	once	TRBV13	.	CASSPTRSADTQYF	TGTGCCAGCAGCCCCACCAGGTCTGCAGATACGCAGTATTTT
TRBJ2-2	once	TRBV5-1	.	CASSLISGGANTGELFF	TGCGCCAGCAGCTTAATATCGGGGGGCGCGAACACCGGGGAGCTGTTTTTT
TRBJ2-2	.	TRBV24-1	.	CATSELSGELFF	TGTGCCACCAGTGAACTCTCCGGGGAGCTGTTTTTT
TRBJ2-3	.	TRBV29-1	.	CSVRQLTTDTQYF	TGCAGCGTCCGACAGTTAACTACAGATACGCAGTATTTT
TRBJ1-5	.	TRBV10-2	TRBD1	CASSESGQALNQPQHF	TGCGCCAGCAGTGAGTCCGGACAGGCGCTTAATCAGCCCCAGCATTTT
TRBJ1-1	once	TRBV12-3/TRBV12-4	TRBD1	CASSFFATGVAFF	TGTGCCAGCAGTTTTTTTGCGACAGGGGTAGCTTTCTTT
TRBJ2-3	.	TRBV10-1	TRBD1	CASSRDRFTDTQYF	TGCGCCAGTTCCCGGGACAGATTCACAGATACGCAGTATTTT
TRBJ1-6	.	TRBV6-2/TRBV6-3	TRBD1	CASSPGTGGSSPLHF	TGTGCCAGCAGCCCCGGGACAGGGGGCAGTTCACCCCTCCACTTT
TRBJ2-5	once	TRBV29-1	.	CSVAGEETQYF	TGCAGCGTTGCGGGGGAGGAGACCCAGTACTTC
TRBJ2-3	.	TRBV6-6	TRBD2	CASSYGLADTQYF	TGTGCCAGCAGTTACGGACTAGCAGACACGCAGTATTTT
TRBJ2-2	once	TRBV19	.	CASSPSPGSNTGELFF	TGTGCCAGTAGTCCCTCCCCCGGGTCGAACACCGGGGAGCTGTTTTTT
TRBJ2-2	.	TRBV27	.	CASSFQTGNTGELFF	TGTGCCAGCAGTTTCCAGACAGGGAACACCGGGGAGCTGTTTTTT
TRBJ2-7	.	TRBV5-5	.	CASSPQVGDYYEQYF	TGTGCCAGCAGCCCACAGGTTGGGGATTACTACGAGCAGTACTTC
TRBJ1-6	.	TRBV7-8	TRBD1	CASGISGGQGSPLHF	TGTGCCAGCGGAATTTCGGGGGGACAGGGTTCACCCCTCCACTTT
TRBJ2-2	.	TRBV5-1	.	CASSQRRTAATGELFF	TGCGCCAGCAGCCAGAGGCGCACCGCCGCCACCGGGGAGCTGTTTTTT
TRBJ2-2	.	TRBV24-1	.	CATSGRVPGELFF	TGTGCCACCAGTGGCAGGGTCCCCGGGGAGCTGTTTTTT
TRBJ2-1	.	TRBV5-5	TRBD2	CASSLVLVLSGTDEQFF	TGTGCCAGCAGCTTGGTCTTGGTGCTTAGCGGGACGGATGAGCAGTTCTTC
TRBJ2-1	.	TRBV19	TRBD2	CASNAGGREKFF	TGTGCCAGTAATGCGGGGGGCAGGGAAAAGTTCTTC
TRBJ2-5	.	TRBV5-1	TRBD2	CASSYYSGRASETQYF	TGCGCCAGCAGCTACTATAGCGGGAGGGCTTCGGAGACCCAGTACTTC
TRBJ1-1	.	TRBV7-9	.	CASSLTQGRGTEAFF	TGTGCCAGCAGCTTAACACAGGGACGGGGCACTGAAGCTTTCTTT
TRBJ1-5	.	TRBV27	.	CASSPDRTSYQPQHF	TGTGCCAGCAGTCCAGACAGGACGAGCTATCAGCCCCAGCATTTT
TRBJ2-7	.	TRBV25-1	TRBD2	CASSEGLAGIYEQYF	TGTGCCAGCAGTGAAGGGCTAGCGGGAATCTACGAGCAGTACTTC
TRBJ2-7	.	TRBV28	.	CASSRRDITYEQYF	TGTGCCAGCAGTCGCCGGGACATAACCTACGAGCAGTACTTC
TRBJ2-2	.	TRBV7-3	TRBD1	CASSRQGNTGELFF	TGTGCCAGCAGCCGACAGGGAAACACCGGGGAGCTGTTTTTT
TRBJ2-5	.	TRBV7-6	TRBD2	CASSSPGLADQETQYF	TGTGCCAGCAGCTCCCCGGGACTAGCGGACCAAGAGACCCAGTACTTC
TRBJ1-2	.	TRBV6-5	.	CASRSETYGYTF	TGTGCCAGTAGGAGCGAAACCTATGGCTACACCTTC
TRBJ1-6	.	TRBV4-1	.	CASSQAQAGTIYSPLHF	TGCGCCAGCAGCCAAGCCCAGGCCGGGACAATTTATTCACCCCTCCACTTT
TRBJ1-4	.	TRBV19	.	CATQVGSRTEKLFF	TGTGCCACCCAGGTGGGCAGTCGAACGGAAAAACTGTTTTTT
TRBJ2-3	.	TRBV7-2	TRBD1	CASSLARGQDTQYF	TGTGCCAGCAGCTTAGCCAGGGGGCAGGATACGCAGTATTTT
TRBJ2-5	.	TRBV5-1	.	CASSLGSIPQETQYF	TGCGCCAGCAGCTTGGGCAGTATACCACAAGAGACCCAGTACTTC
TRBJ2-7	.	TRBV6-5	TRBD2	CASRSSGEQYF	TGTGCCAGCAGATCTAGCGGCGAGCAGTACTTC
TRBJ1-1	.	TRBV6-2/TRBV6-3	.	CASSSRGRGAGTEAFF	TGTGCCAGCAGCTCCCGGGGACGGGGGGCTGGCACTGAAGCTTTCTTT
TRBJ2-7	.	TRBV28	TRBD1	CASRPPGTVHEQYF	TGTGCCAGCAGACCCCCCGGGACAGTACACGAGCAGTACTTC
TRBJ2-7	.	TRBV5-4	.	CASSLGQGTLGEQYF	TGTGCCAGCAGCTTGGGGCAGGGAACCCTTGGGGAGCAGTACTTC
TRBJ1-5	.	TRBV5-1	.	CASSASTDQPQHF	TGCGCCAGCAGCGCCAGCACAGATCAGCCCCAGCATTTT
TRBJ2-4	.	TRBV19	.	CASSIGGTAIHIQYF	TGTGCCAGTAGTATCGGCGGGACTGCAATCCACATTCAGTACTTC
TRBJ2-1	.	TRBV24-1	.	CATSDPRGAGNEQFF	TGTGCCACCAGTGATCCCAGGGGGGCGGGGAATGAGCAGTTCTTC